This record concerns one T cell receptor beta chain sequence. This specimen includes other DNA sequences encoding the same CDR3. This entry belongs to a study of T cell changes during pregnancy in multiple sclerosis. The CDR3 spans 17 residues. The germline gives CDR1 PRHDT, CDR2 FYEKMQ (reference sequence). V lost 5 bases and J lost 4; bases outside the gene matches: 16. Sequencing used immunoSEQ multiplex PCR; TCRdb keeps in-frame clones, though not all of them. The profile shows tens of thousands of clones, 92% of them singletons. This TCR was recovered from a female donor in good health, enrolled as a control in a pregnancy study. The chain combines TRBV13 with TRBJ2-7; 8 nucleotides agree with TRBD1. Sequenced material: peripheral blood, taken in the second trimester of pregnancy. The CDR3 protein is CASSPRPGTGSPYEQYF. CDR3 DNA: TGTGCCAGCAGCCCGCGCCCCGGGACAGGTTCCCCGTACGAGCAGTACTTC.